This section outlines one T cell receptor beta chain sequence together with its context. Its antigen remains unknown. This specimen includes other DNA sequences encoding the same CDR3. J gave up 1 base and V 4 bases, and 7 bases lay outside the gene matches. This CDR3 is built from 15 residues. Germline V gene data show CDR1 as SGHRS and CDR2 as YFSETQ. Method: immunoSEQ multiplex PCR; TCRdb's copy keeps in-frame clones and lacks some. The data show 2.5 million or so clones, with 85% to 95% seen just once and roughly 0.14% held by the top ten. This sample stems from a study of shared clonotypes between healthy human individuals. About the research overall: The study enrolled a couple of women and a few men aged 18 to 49.

Study-wide findings and caveats: Between a handful of donors, naive CD4 clonotypes were shared at a level of about 5%.

The sample taken for sequencing was naive CD4+ T cells sorted from blood. Subset given: CD45RA+ positively selected. The sequence was collected from a man younger than 35 in good health. This chain connects TRBV5-1 to TRBJ1-1; TRBD1 agrees at 7 bases. The CDR3: CASSPQGGRNTEAFF. CDR3 in DNA: TGCGCCAGCAGCCCGCAGGGGGGTCGGAACACTGAAGCTTTCTTT.